The next 22 T cell receptor beta chains were all read from a single sample in a study of CD8 T cells in ankylosing spondylitis. Findings of the study overall: In ankylosing spondylitis blood, a motif of roughly eight highly homologous TCR beta variants appeared characteristic.

The antigens for these receptors are not known. Using its own MiXCR run on the 5' RACE reads, TCRdb lists one record per CDR3 protein. The sample contains about 840,000 distinct CDR3 sequences, approximately 12% of which appear only once. Sequences were obtained from blood, either unsorted or a sorted T cell fraction (not recorded which). The receptor source for this set is a male donor with ankylosing spondylitis.

The chain carries TRBV5-1 and TRBJ2-1, with 7 bases fitting TRBD2. With 3 bases clipped from V and 0 bases from J, the junction kept 3 bases outside the gene matches. Per germline, CDR1 SGHRS and CDR2 YFSETQ. The CDR3 spans 15 residues. The CDR3 region is CASSYLAVSYNEQFF. The CDR3 region has the DNA TGCGCCAGCAGCTACCTAGCGGTCTCCTACAATGAGCAGTTCTTC.

The table lists this clonotype with a few counts. The rearrangement uses TRBV11-2 and TRBJ1-2; TRBD1 matches 9 bases. Germline V lookup: CDR1 SGHAT, CDR2 FQNNGV. The CDR3 has 18 amino acids. V lost 2 bases to trimming and J lost 7 bases; unmatched junction nucleotides: 17. This CDR3 reads CASSLFRRGTGRNGGYTF. In nucleotides, the CDR3 is TGTGCCAGCAGCTTATTTCGTAGGGGGACAGGGAGGAATGGTGGCTACACCTTC.

This clonotype was found many times. The chain links TRBV20-1 to TRBJ2-1; D may be TRBD2 (5 bases). The CDR3 loop spans 16 amino acids. Looked up from germline, CDR1 is DFQATT and CDR2 is SNEGSKA (reference sequence). Deletions cut 6 bases from V and 3 bases from J, with 21 bases between. This chain's CDR3 is CSALGSSGPNYNEQFF. DNA of the CDR3: TGCAGTGCCCTCGGATCGAGCGGACCTAACTACAATGAGCAGTTCTTC.

The rearrangement links TRBV28 to TRBJ2-2; D not certain. This CDR3 has 16 amino acids. CDR1 and CDR2 (germline): MDHEN, SYDVKM. V gave up 5 bases and J gave up 1 base, with 14 bases separating them. The CDR3 protein is CASSPLWVRNTGELFF. In nucleotides, the CDR3 is TGTGCCAGCAGTCCGCTCTGGGTTCGGAACACCGGGGAGCTGTTTTTT.

The chain uses TRBV15 and TRBJ2-7; either TRBD1 or TRBD2 may supply D (5 bases each). Germline CDR1 is LNHNV and CDR2 is YYDKDF (reference sequence). V lost 0 bases, J lost 2 bases, and 17 bases lay in between. CDR3 size: 17 residues. The CDR3 DNA is TGTGCCACCAGCAGAGAGGCCCTGGGGGTTGTCGCCTACGAGCAGTACTTC. The encoded protein is CATSREALGVVAYEQYF.

This clonotype has only a few counts. V gene TRBV7-2 combines with J gene TRBJ2-3, with 14 bases lining up with TRBD2. This CDR3 spans 16 amino acids. V shed 6 bases and J 6 bases; nucleotides not matched to a gene: 8. Germline V lookup: CDR1 SGHTA, CDR2 FQGNSA. CDR3 bases: TGTGCCAGCAGTTCCGGACTAGCGGGGGGAGCCGATACGCAGTATTTT. The encoded protein is CASSSGLAGGADTQYF. The variable domain in full, with the rest retrieved from reference TRBV7-2 and TRBJ2-3, is GAGVSQSPSNKVTEKGKDVELRCDPISGHTALYWYRQSLGQGLEFLIYFQGNSAPDKSGLPSDRFSAERTGGSVSTLTIQRTQQEDSAVYLCASSSGLAGGADTQYFGPGTRLTVL.

This clonotype was observed a few times. The rearrangement joins TRBV5-1 to TRBJ2-3; 13 bases fit TRBD2. Losses at the gene ends were 4 bases for V and 6 bases for J; bases not matched to a gene: 8. The CDR3 consists of 16 residues. Germline V CDR1 and CDR2: SGHRS, YFSETQ. This CDR3 reads CASSPGLAGVVDTQYF. The CDR3 DNA reads as TGCGCCAGCAGCCCTGGACTAGCGGGAGTCGTGGATACGCAGTATTTT.

This clonotype was counted ten times or more. This chain joins TRBV20-1 and TRBJ2-3; TRBD1 is a possible D gene (5 bases). This CDR3 has 15 residues. Between the trimmed V and J ends, which lost 6 bases and 3 bases, there was a span of 19 bases. CDR1 and CDR2 (germline): DFQATT, SNEGSKA (reference sequence). The CDR3 sequence: CSAPPLGPRTDTQYF. The CDR3 coding sequence is TGCAGTGCCCCCCCGTTGGGGCCCAGAACAGATACGCAGTATTTT.

This clonotype was observed at least ten times. The gene calls are TRBV5-1 and TRBJ2-2; D is undetermined. V gave up 2 bases and J gave up 4 bases, with 6 bases separating them. Germline loops: CDR1 SGHRS, CDR2 YFSETQ. The CDR3 is 13 residues long. CDR3: CASSLLGTGELFF. Here the CDR3 DNA reads TGCGCCAGCAGCTTACTTGGCACCGGGGAGCTGTTTTTT.

This clonotype was counted between two and nine times. The chain is built from TRBV4-1 and TRBJ2-7; D is ambiguous. The V gene lost 3 bases and the J gene lost 0 bases, with 12 bases spanning the gap. This CDR3 contains 15 residues. Germline V lookup: CDR1 MGHRA, CDR2 YSYEKL. The CDR3 loop is CASSQQPYGSYEQYF. CDR3 nucleotides: TGCGCCAGCAGCCAGCAGCCGTATGGCTCCTACGAGCAGTACTTC.

Remarks on this clonotype: At one end, the junction sequence differs from germline, possibly due to a read error. The rearrangement uses TRBV3-1 and TRBJ2-5, with a possible D match to TRBD2 (6 bases). Looked up from germline, CDR1 is LGHDT and CDR2 is YNNKEL (reference sequence). CDR3 length: 14 residues. This chain's CDR3 is CASIQAVAEETQYF. CDR3 DNA sequence: TGTGCCAGCATCCAAGCGGTAGCGGAAGAGACCCAGTACTTC.

This clonotype was picked up many times. This chain connects TRBV6-1 to TRBJ1-3, with D possibly TRBD1 on 6 matching bases. The CDR3 extends over 14 amino acids. The germline gives CDR1 MNHNS, CDR2 SASEGT. V was clipped by 4 bases and J by 2 bases, with 9 bases between them. CDR3 loop: CASSVQGTGNTIYF. The CDR3 DNA reads TGTGCCAGCAGTGTACAGGGTACTGGAAACACCATATATTTT.

This chain connects TRBV6-1 to TRBJ2-3; 7 bases agree with TRBD2. V shed 5 bases and J 3 bases; nucleotides not matched to a gene: 8. The V gene's germline CDR1 is MNHNS and CDR2 SASEGT. The CDR3 is made up of 15 amino acids. The CDR3 region is CASSPLGEGTDTQYF. The DNA of the CDR3 is TGTGCCAGCAGTCCCCTGGGGGAGGGAACAGATACGCAGTATTTT.

This clonotype showed up just a few times. V usage is TRBV4-1 and J usage is TRBJ2-5, with D unresolved. Germline V gene sequence: CDR1 MGHRA, CDR2 YSYEKL. The length of the CDR3 is 15 residues. V was pared by 2 bases and J by 5 bases, with 15 bases between. The CDR3 here is CASSQRTQQVETQYF. CDR3 coding DNA: TGCGCCAGCAGCCAAAGGACCCAGCAGGTCGAGACCCAGTACTTC.

This clonotype has a handful of counts. The chain uses TRBV9 and TRBJ1-6; D is uncertain. V lost 0 bases and J lost 8, with 9 bases in between. Germline V CDR1 and CDR2: SGDLS, YYNGEE. CDR3 size: 14 residues. The CDR3 loop is CASSVEQWDSPLHF. As DNA, the CDR3 is TGTGCCAGCAGCGTAGAACAGTGGGATTCACCCCTCCACTTT.

The V call is TRBV3-1, the J call TRBJ1-2, with 10 bases fitting TRBD1. The CDR3 spans 13 residues. Looked up from germline, CDR1 is LGHDT and CDR2 is YNNKEL (reference sequence). Trimming at V came to 5 bases and at J to 7 bases, leaving 4 bases not matched to a gene. CDR3 residues: CASSDRTGGGYTF. CDR3 coding DNA: TGTGCCAGCAGCGATCGGACAGGGGGTGGCTACACCTTC. Looking up the rest from reference TRBV3-1 and TRBJ1-2 gives the full variable domain: DTAVSQTPKYLVTQMGNDKSIKCEQNLGHDTMYWYKQDSKKFLKIMFSYNNKELIINETVPNRFSPKSPDKAHLNLHINSLELGDSAVYFCASSDRTGGGYTFGSGTRLTVV.

The genes are TRBV14 and TRBJ2-3; no clear D. V dropped 0 bases and J dropped 10 bases, with 14 bases sitting between them. This CDR3 has 14 amino acids. Germline V gene data show CDR1 as SGHDN and CDR2 as FVKESK. The CDR3, as DNA: TGTGCCAGCAGCCAAGATTGGGCAGCTACTGCGCAGTATTTT. Translation: CASSQDWAATAQYF.

The V gene is TRBV25-1, the J gene TRBJ2-1, with 9 positions matching TRBD2. V shed 4 bases and J 8 bases; nucleotides not matched to a gene: 9. Looked up from germline, CDR1 is MGHDK and CDR2 is SYGVNS. The CDR3 runs to 15 residues. As DNA, the CDR3 is TGTGCCAGCAGTGTCCAGGGACTAGCTACCGATGAGCAGTTCTTC. It is translated as CASSVQGLATDEQFF.

V usage is TRBV7-9 and J usage is TRBJ1-4, with D perhaps TRBD1 (6 bases). The CDR3 length is 15 residues. Germline CDR1 is SEHNR and CDR2 is FQNEAQ (reference sequence). V dropped 4 bases and J dropped 7 bases, with 16 bases sitting between them. DNA of the CDR3: TGTGCCAGCAGCTACGGACAGCTTTTCTCTGAAAAACTGTTTTTT. Amino acid sequence: CASSYGQLFSEKLFF.

This clonotype was observed at least ten times. This rearrangement joins TRBV10-3 to TRBJ1-5; TRBD1 matches at 8 bases. Germline V CDR1 and CDR2: ENHRY, SYGVKD. The J segment lost 4 bases and the V segment lost 6 bases, leaving 8 bases of the junction unmatched. The CDR3 consists of 15 residues. CDR3 sequence reads: CAIRAGTGGNQPQHF. The CDR3 DNA reads TGTGCCATCAGAGCAGGGACAGGAGGGAATCAGCCCCAGCATTTT.

The chain carries TRBV28 and TRBJ1-1; D is undetermined. Germline CDR1 is MDHEN and CDR2 is SYDVKM. Trimming took off 7 bases at V and 1 base at J, with 10 bases between the two ends. CDR3 size: 13 residues. CDR3 DNA sequence: TGTGCCAGCACCCGCGTGTGGAACACTGAAGCTTTCTTT. Protein sequence: CASTRVWNTEAFF.

The sample holds a few counts of this clonotype. The chain is built from TRBV15 and TRBJ2-2, with D possibly TRBD1 on 6 matching bases. This CDR3 comprises 15 residues. Trimming shortened V by 0 bases and J by 4 bases, and 9 bases separated the two germline ends. Germline V gene data show CDR1 as LNHNV and CDR2 as YYDKDF (reference sequence). The CDR3 nucleotides are TGTGCCACCAGCAGAGACAGGGGTGCCACCGGGGAGCTGTTTTTT. The encoded protein is CATSRDRGATGELFF.